A single sample gave rise to the 8 T cell receptor beta chains below, sequenced in a study of brain T cells in children with intractable seizures. Data came from immunoSEQ multiplex PCR; TCRdb stores just in-frame clones and leaves some out. Among around 100,000 clones, roughly 92% were seen once, and the ten largest hold around 4%. The source was peripheral blood, collected at surgery. The origin of the receptors is a boy under two years old with hemimegalencephaly and intractable seizures.

This clone has just one count. V usage is TRBV28 and J usage is TRBJ2-3; a weak D match, TRBD2 (6 bases). Trimming took 2 bases from V and 4 from J, leaving 13 bases between them. CDR1 and CDR2 (germline): MDHEN, SYDVKM. This CDR3 has 15 residues. For the CDR3, the DNA is TGTGCCAGCAGTTTAGGCAGGAGGGCCGCAGATACGCAGTATTTT. Translating gives CASSLGRRAADTQYF.

The genes are TRBV28 and TRBJ2-2; D remains unclear. This CDR3 contains 16 residues. The germline V gene encodes CDR1 MDHEN and CDR2 SYDVKM. Trimming cost V 5 bases and J 3 bases, with 16 bases left between them. DNA of the CDR3: TGTGCCAGCAGTCCGCCGACTCTCCCGTACACCGGGGAGCTGTTTTTT. Protein product: CASSPPTLPYTGELFF.

The rearrangement uses TRBV29-1 and TRBJ1-2, with D uncertain. CDR3 length equals 8 residues. The V gene lost 4 bases and the J gene lost 10 bases, with 4 bases spanning the gap. Germline CDR1 reads SQVTM; CDR2 reads ANQGSEA. CDR3 nucleotides: TGCAGCGTTGGTGACTACACCTTC. It encodes CSVGDYTF.

This clone came up a few times. This chain joins TRBV27 and TRBJ2-7, with TRBD2 as a possible D gene (5 bases). Looked up from germline, CDR1 is MNHEY and CDR2 is SMNVEV (reference sequence). With 3 bases removed from V and 3 bases from J, the gap between germline ends came to 18 bases. The CDR3 is 16 residues long. Here the CDR3 reads CASSFGPSGAVYEQYF. CDR3 bases: TGTGCCAGCAGTTTCGGGCCCAGCGGAGCAGTCTACGAGCAGTACTTC.

The chain has TRBV27 and TRBJ2-7; D is unclear. Germline loops: CDR1 MNHEY, CDR2 SMNVEV (reference sequence). This CDR3 contains 11 residues. V gave up 6 bases and J gave up 7 bases, with 10 bases separating them. The CDR3 bases are TGTGCCAGCAGCAAATTGGGGGAGCAGTACTTC. Translating gives CASSKLGEQYF.

The V and J genes are TRBV7-3 and TRBJ2-6; TRBD1 or TRBD2 may be the D gene (5 bases each). Germline CDR1 reads SGHTA; CDR2 reads FQGTGA. The germline V and J ends were trimmed by 5 bases and 0 bases, with 17 bases remaining between them. This CDR3 comprises 18 residues. For the CDR3, the DNA is TGTGCCAGCAGCGAAAGGGGACGGATACCCTCTGGGGCCAACGTCCTGACTTTC. Translation: CASSERGRIPSGANVLTF.

V usage is TRBV19 and J usage is TRBJ1-2, with D unclear. With 3 bases removed from V and 9 bases from J, the gap between germline ends came to 17 bases. Germline lookup yields CDR1 LNHDA and CDR2 SQIVND (reference sequence). The CDR3 is made up of 14 amino acids. The CDR3 nucleotides are TGTGCCAGTAGTATTTTAGAGGGTATGGAGCGCTACACCTTC. It is translated as CASSILEGMERYTF.

J is TRBJ1-2 and V is TRBV7-8; D gene unclear. V was cut by 2 bases and J by 5 bases, with 15 bases left in between. Germline V gene lookup returns CDR1 SGHVS and CDR2 FQNEAQ. This CDR3 has 15 residues. DNA of the CDR3: TGTGCCAGCAGCTTAAGTCTCTCTTCCCGATATGGCTACACCTTC. It codes for CASSLSLSSRYGYTF.